This TCR beta chain came from a study of T cells in Graves' hyperthyroidism and ophthalmopathy (dated by TCRdb to the late 2010s). About the full investigation: Peripheral blood was sampled at the time of initial diagnosis, prior to any treatment. In addition, the study compared T-cell repertoires in thyroid tissue and in blood from six Graves' hyperthyroidism patients. A discovery cohort of roughly 100 patients, about 40 with Graves' ophthalmopathy and 55 to 60 with stable Graves' hyperthyroidism, was used to find distinguishing TCR V-J signatures. Following sampling, methimazole starting at 30 mg daily was given to hyperthyroidism patients, and high-dose intravenous methylprednisolone was given to ophthalmopathy patients. The approximately 100 discovery patients were divided at random into training and test sets in a 7:3 ratio. TCR Vbeta CDR3 sequencing of some 140 peripheral blood samples (around 45 ophthalmopathy, 75 or so hyperthyroidism and 17 progressor patients) is reported in the paper. Prospective prediction of ophthalmopathy was tested in an independent validation cohort of 18 hyperthyroidism patients and around 16 patients who later progressed to ophthalmopathy. Overall results and qualifications from the work: In validation, progression to ophthalmopathy was predicted by the model with around 70% sensitivity and about 72% specificity, a median of 6.5 months before onset. No statistical method was used to set the sample size in advance, and investigators knew the group allocation. In cross-validation, a model built on a 13 V-J signature told ophthalmopathy apart from stable hyperthyroidism with less than 90% sensitivity and roughly 81% specificity, and in testing the same model reached 80%/75%. Most expanded thyroid clonotypes (frequency above 0.001) were also detected in blood, a finding suggesting that blood repertoires may reflect thyroid immune responses.

The trim is 5 bases for V and 4 bases for J, with a gap of 11 bases between the germline ends. The cysteine opens and the phenylalanine closes a CDR3 of 13 amino acids. The only DNA kept is the CDR3, 39 bases in frame from the first base. TCR beta CDR3 regions were amplified from RNA transcripts. The first round of RT-PCR for the TCR CDR3 was performed with the HTBI primer set and the Qiagen OneStep RT-PCR kit. Libraries were constructed in a second round of multiplex PCR, after which size selection and purification were performed. Libraries were sequenced paired-end with 100 bp reads on an Illumina HiSeq2000. On the authors' methods: SOAPnuke was used to process the raw data, with reads discarded if the reads contained adapters or uncalled bases, had a mean Phred below 15, or lacked an exact constant-primer or identifier match. COPE v1.2.5 was used to merge high-quality paired reads, and clonotypes were defined as unique nucleotide sequences. MiTCR v1.1 was used to align the clonotypes against IMGT TRBV, TRBD and TRBJ reference segments. Analysis was restricted to V-J combinations with a frequency above 0.0001, which covered roughly 99% of repertoires. A TCS score was defined as the ratio between F50 (clonal expansion) and ExV (chaos), using BLOSUM62-based TCRdist between CDR3 peptides within each V-J. Welch's t-statistics and random forest reduced fewer than 600 V-J features to 10 to 15, which were used in a naive Bayes classifier (R e1071). In TCRdb, the public reads were trimmed at Q25 with fastp and aligned with MiXCR, with productive beta chains retained. Duplicate CDR3 protein sequences are folded into a single record with the most common DNA and genes. TCRdb, not the original authors, processed these V and J calls. The sample table shows around 570,000 distinct CDR3 sequences, and 15% to 20% are seen once. The ten largest clones represent roughly 47% of the sample.

Moderately to severely active disease, a Clinical Activity Score of at least 3, a NOSPECS grade of at least 4, and a duration under 3 months were present in ophthalmopathy patients. Any patient with an uncontrolled infection, another autoimmune disease, pregnancy or lactation was excluded. Diagnoses were established on the basis of clinical symptoms, serum thyroxine and TRAb, thyroid ultrasound, and orbital computed tomography. PBMCs were separated from approximately 9.9 ml of fresh peripheral blood using Ficoll-Paque density gradient centrifugation. Total RNA was extracted using Trizol reagent, and RNA quality was assessed on an Agilent 2100 Bioanalyzer. Of note for this clonotype: Its antigen specificity is not known. No much larger clone is present one base from it, and per-base qualities are unavailable.

In this chain, TRBV12-3 or TRBV12-4 is recombined with TRBJ1-2; there is no confident call for the D gene. The sequence came from a man aged 35-49 years with Graves' ophthalmopathy. The sample taken for sequencing was blood. The encoded CDR3 is CASSQRGVYGYTF. Here is the DNA: TGTGCCAGCAGTCAGCGTGGGGTCTATGGCTACACCTTC.